Judged by abundance, the clone carrying this T cell receptor beta chain is medium-sized. Antigen unknown. Clones were read by immunoSEQ multiplex PCR, and TCRdb kept only the in-frame ones, dropping some. Of 120,000 to 150,000 clones detected, more than 70% appear once; the ten largest clones hold just under 3%. The data belong to a study of T cell responses to AZD1222 COVID-19 vaccine. General study results and limits: The study found vaccine-associated CD4 TCRs spanning spike, dominant at 160-218 and 743-854. Repertoire sampling occurred only after the peak T cell response.

Trimming removed 2 bases from V and 1 base from J; junction bases left unmatched: 12. Germline V gives CDR1 ENHRY, CDR2 SYGVKD. The CDR3 consists of 20 residues. Source: peripheral blood, taken on day 0 of AZD1222 vaccination. The sequence derives from an adult in good health. The gene calls are TRBV10-3 and TRBJ2-2, with 11 bases matching TRBD2. The CDR3 nucleotides read TGTGCCATCAGTGAGACGACCGGGACTAGCGGACCGATGAACACCGGGGAGCTGTTTTTT. This codes for CAISETTGTSGPMNTGELFF.